This TCR beta chain was recorded in a study of blood T cells in healthy people across ages (dated by TCRdb to 2014 to 2015). For context, the study as a whole: In model experiments, roughly one uniquely barcoded TCR beta cDNA molecule per two T cells was captured by template switching. The study measured age-related changes in TCR beta repertoire diversity using deep sequencing normalized with unique cDNA molecular identifiers. Donors were grouped into four age groups: young (average approximately 16 years), middle-aged (approximately 41), aged (approximately 58) and long-lived (just over 80). To avoid experimental bias, donors of different ages were spread randomly across the sequencing lanes. Using the same blood draw, the study looked at two additional independent replicas of 1 million unique cDNA reads for two donors, one aged 18 to 30 and the other aged 80 or older.

General study outcomes and caveats: Observed TCR beta diversity correlated strongly with the percentage of naive T cells measured by flow cytometry. Compared with the aged group, more naive CD4+ T cells, fewer expanded clones and increased TCR diversity were shown by the long-lived group, suggesting age selection. Conclusive comparison of naive and antigen-experienced compartments was prevented by the profiling of bulk unsorted PBMCs. Donor CMV infection status was unknown, potentially confounding age-related changes in expanded clonotypes. Total diversity estimates from one million sequenced T cells were considered lower bounds and underestimates. As age increased, observed TCR beta diversity per million T cells dropped in a roughly linear way, and a significant reduction was already evident by age 40.

This clonotype occurred a few times. It has no known antigen specificity. Within one base of it there is no much larger clone, and no base qualities were kept. CDR1 and CDR2 (SGDLS, YYNGEE) derive from the germline V gene. Counted from cysteine to phenylalanine, this CDR3 has 16 amino acids. Just CDR3 DNA is preserved here, 48 bases in frame from base 1. The junction shows trimming of 4 bases on V and 2 bases on J, and the gene matches do not reach 11 bases of it. Donors were approximately 42 systemically healthy Caucasian individuals from Russia aged about 6 to 100 years. About 10 milliliters of peripheral blood were drawn from each donor into EDTA-treated Vacutainer tubes. Ficoll-Paque density-gradient centrifugation was used to isolate PBMCs, with at least 6.5 million per sample. Trizol reagent was used to extract total RNA from the PBMCs, yielding at least 5.5 micrograms per sample. For every donor, an aliquot of PBMCs went through flow cytometry to measure the percentages of naive CD45RAhigh/CD27high T cells.

The method behind the library was 5' RACE. For sequencing, an Illumina HiSeq 2500 was employed. The second PCR ran for roughly 6 to 11 cycles and used a J-beta primer mix along with a sample-barcoded 5' primer. Each TCR beta cDNA molecule received a unique molecular identifier from a template-switch 5' adaptor carrying 12 random nucleotides. Each sample yielded at least 2.5 million CDR3-containing paired-end reads. First-strand cDNA was synthesized from all RNA with the Mint cDNA synthesis kit, primed by a TRBC-specific oligonucleotide. After uracil-DNA glycosylase treatment, a first 18-cycle PCR used universal primers M1SS and BC2_uni_R on all cDNA. As for how the authors treated the data: Each sample was normalized by randomly selecting 1 million high-quality reads, each carrying a distinct molecular identifier. Reads sharing molecular identifiers were discarded rather than binned into consensus sequences. MiTCR, run with a Q25 quality threshold and the strictest error-elimination algorithm, handled CDR3 identification, clonotype clustering and error correction. A nonparametric unseen species model with Euler transformation was used to estimate a lower bound on total TCR beta diversity. Using fastp at Q25 and MiXCR, TCRdb reprocessed the public reads and kept productive beta chains. Rows are combined by CDR3 protein, so each entry shows the most common genes and DNA. The authors' filters were not applied to this entry. The sample table contains 450,000 to 700,000 distinct CDR3 sequences; only one count was recorded for 27% of them. Under 20% of the sample is taken by the ten largest.

The receptor comes from a woman aged 70-85 years in good health. The rearranged chain carries TRBV9 and TRBJ1-2; TRBD1 matches 7 bases in the middle. The sequenced material came from blood. The DNA is TGTGCCAGCAGCTCGAACCCGGGACAGCTAAACTATGGCTACACCTTC. This encodes CASSSNPGQLNYGYTF.